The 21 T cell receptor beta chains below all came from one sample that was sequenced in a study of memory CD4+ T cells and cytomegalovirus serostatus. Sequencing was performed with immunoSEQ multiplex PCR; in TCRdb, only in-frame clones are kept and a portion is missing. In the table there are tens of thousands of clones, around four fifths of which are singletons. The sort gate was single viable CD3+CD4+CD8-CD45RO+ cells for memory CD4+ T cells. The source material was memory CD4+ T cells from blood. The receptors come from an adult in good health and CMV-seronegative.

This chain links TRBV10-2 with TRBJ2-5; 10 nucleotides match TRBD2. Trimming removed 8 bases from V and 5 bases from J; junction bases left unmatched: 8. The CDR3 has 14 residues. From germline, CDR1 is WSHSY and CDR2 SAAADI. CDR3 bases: TGCGCCAGCCGAGAACTAGCGGGACACGAGACCCAGTACTTC. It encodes CASRELAGHETQYF.

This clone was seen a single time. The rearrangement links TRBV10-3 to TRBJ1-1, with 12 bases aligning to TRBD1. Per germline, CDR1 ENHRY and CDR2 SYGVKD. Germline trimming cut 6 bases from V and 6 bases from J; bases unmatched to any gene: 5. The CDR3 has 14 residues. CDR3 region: CAIREGQGASEAFF. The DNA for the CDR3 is TGTGCCATCAGAGAGGGACAGGGGGCCTCTGAAGCTTTCTTT.

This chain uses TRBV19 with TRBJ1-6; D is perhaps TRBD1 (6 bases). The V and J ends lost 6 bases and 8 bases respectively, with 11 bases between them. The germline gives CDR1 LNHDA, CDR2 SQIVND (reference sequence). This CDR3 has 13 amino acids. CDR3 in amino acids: CASRPRQDSPLHF. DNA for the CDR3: TGTGCCAGTAGACCTCGACAGGATTCACCCCTCCACTTT.

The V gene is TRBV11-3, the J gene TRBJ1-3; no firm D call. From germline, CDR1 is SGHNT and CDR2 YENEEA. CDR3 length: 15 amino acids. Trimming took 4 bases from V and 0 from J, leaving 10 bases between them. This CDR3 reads CASSSGASSGNTIYF. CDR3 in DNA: TGTGCCAGCAGCTCTGGTGCCAGCTCTGGAAACACCATATATTTT.

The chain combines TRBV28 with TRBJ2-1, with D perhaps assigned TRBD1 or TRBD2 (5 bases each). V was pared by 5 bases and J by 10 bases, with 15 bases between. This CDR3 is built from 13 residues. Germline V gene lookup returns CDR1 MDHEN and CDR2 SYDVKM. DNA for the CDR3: TGTGCCAGCAGTCACGGGACCTTCCGAGAGCAGTTCTTC. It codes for CASSHGTFREQFF.

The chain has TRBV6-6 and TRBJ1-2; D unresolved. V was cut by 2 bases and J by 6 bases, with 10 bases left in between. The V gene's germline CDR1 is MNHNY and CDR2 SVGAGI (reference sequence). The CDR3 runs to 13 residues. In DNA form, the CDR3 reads TGTGCCAGCAGTTACCTCGGGCCAAATGGCTACACCTTC. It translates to CASSYLGPNGYTF.

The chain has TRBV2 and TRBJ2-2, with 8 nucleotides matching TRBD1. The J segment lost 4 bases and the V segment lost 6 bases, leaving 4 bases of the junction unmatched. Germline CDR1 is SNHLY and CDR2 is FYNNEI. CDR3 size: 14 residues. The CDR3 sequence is CASSRGQGTGELFF. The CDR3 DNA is TGTGCCAGCAGCCGCGGACAGGGCACCGGGGAGCTGTTTTTT.

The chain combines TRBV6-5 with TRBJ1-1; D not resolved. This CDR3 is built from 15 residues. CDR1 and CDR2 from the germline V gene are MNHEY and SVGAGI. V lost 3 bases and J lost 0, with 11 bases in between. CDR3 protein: CASSYRHTMNTEAFF. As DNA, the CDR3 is TGTGCCAGCAGTTATCGACACACCATGAACACTGAAGCTTTCTTT.

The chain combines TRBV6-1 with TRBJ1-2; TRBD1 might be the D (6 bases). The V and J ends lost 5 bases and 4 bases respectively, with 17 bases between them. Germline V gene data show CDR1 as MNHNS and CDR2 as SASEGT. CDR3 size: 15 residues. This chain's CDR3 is CASSPTGNGFYGYTF. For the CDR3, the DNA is TGTGCCAGCAGTCCAACAGGGAATGGGTTCTATGGCTACACCTTC.

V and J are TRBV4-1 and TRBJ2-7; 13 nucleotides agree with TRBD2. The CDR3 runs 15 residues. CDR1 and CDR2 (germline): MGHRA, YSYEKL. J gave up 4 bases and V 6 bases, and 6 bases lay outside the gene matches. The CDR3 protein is CASRRTGLAGYEQYF. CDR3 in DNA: TGCGCCAGCAGACGAACGGGACTAGCGGGGTACGAGCAGTACTTC.

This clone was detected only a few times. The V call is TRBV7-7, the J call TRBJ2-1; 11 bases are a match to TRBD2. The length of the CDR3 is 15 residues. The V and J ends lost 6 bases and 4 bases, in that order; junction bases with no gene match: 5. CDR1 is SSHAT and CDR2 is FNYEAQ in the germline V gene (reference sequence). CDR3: CASSLTSGGYNEQFF. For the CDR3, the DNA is TGTGCCAGCAGTCTAACTAGCGGGGGATACAATGAGCAGTTCTTC.

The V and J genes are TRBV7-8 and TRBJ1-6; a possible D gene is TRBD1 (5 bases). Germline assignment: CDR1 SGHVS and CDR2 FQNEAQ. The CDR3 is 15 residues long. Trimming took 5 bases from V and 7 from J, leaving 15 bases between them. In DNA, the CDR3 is TGTGCCAGCAGCACCACAGGAATCTTGAATTCACCCCTCCACTTT. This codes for CASSTTGILNSPLHF.

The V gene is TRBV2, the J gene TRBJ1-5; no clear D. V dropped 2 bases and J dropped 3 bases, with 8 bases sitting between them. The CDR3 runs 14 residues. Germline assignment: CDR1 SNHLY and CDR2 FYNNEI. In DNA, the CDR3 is TGTGCCAGCAGTGAACGGCGGAACAATCAGCCCCAGCATTTT. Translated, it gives CASSERRNNQPQHF.

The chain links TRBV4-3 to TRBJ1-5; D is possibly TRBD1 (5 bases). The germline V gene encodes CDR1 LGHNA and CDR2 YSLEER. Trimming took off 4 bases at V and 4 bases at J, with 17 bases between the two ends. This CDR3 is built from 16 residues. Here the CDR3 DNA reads TGCGCCAGCAGCCTTGCGTGGAGGGGAGCGAATCAGCCCCAGCATTTT. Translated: CASSLAWRGANQPQHF.

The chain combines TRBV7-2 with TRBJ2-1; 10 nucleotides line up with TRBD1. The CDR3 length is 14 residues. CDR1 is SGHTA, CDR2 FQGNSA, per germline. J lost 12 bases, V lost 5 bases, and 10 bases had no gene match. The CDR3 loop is CASSPGQGVRGQFF. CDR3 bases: TGTGCCAGCAGCCCAGGACAGGGGGTTAGGGGGCAGTTCTTC.

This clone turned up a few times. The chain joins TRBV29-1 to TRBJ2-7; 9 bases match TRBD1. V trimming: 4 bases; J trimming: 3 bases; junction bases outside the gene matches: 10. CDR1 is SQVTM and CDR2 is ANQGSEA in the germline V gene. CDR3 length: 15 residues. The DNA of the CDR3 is TGCAGCGTTGTCAAGCTCCGGGACAGGGACTACGAGCAGTACTTC. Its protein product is CSVVKLRDRDYEQYF.

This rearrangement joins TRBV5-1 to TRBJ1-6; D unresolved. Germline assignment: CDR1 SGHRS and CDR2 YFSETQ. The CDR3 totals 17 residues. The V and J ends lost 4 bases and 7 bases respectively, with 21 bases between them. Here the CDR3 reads CASSERFDRTSNSPLHF. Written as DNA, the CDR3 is TGCGCCAGCAGCGAACGTTTCGACCGAACAAGCAATTCACCCCTCCACTTT.

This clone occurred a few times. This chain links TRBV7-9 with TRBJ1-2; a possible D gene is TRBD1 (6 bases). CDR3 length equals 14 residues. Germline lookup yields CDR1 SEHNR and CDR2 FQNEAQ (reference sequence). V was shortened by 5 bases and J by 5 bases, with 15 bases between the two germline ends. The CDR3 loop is CASSRGGGSYGYTF. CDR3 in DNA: TGTGCCAGCAGCCGAGGAGGGGGTTCGTATGGCTACACCTTC.

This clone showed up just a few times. The CDR3 nucleotides read TGTGCCAGCAGTTACTCGGGGGGCCGGGGTCAGCCCCAGCATTTT. Translation gives CASSYSGGRGQPQHF. The chain employs TRBV6-5 and TRBJ1-5; a weak D match, TRBD1 (6 bases). The germline gives CDR1 MNHEY, CDR2 SVGAGI. The V end lost 0 bases, the J end lost 6 bases, and 12 bases lay between the germline ends. The CDR3 runs to 15 residues.

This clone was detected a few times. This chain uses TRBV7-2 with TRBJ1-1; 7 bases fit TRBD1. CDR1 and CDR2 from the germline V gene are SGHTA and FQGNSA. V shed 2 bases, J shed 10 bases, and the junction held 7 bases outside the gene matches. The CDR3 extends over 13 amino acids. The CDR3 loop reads CASSLFQGVGAFF. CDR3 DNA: TGTGCCAGCAGCTTATTTCAGGGGGTGGGAGCTTTCTTT.

CDR3: CASSRTITGPPYEQYF. The DNA of the CDR3 is TGTGCCAGCAGCCGAACTATCACAGGGCCCCCCTACGAGCAGTACTTC. The chain uses TRBV7-9 and TRBJ2-7, with D possibly matching TRBD1 (6 bases). The CDR3 length is 16 residues. The V gene's germline CDR1 is SEHNR and CDR2 FQNEAQ (reference sequence). V was pared by 5 bases and J by 2 bases, with 19 bases between.